The text below deals with one T cell receptor beta chain. This sample was included in a study of human T cells and chemical hapten exposure. The starting material, unfractionated whole blood, was used for total RNA extraction. TCRdb re-called the 5' RACE reads through MiXCR, storing one row per CDR3 protein. The table lists fewer than 150,000 distinct CDR3 sequences, 15% to 20% of them singletons. This CDR3 is 11 amino acids long. From germline, CDR1 is MNHNS and CDR2 SASEGT. V lost 5 bases, J lost 12 bases, and 13 bases lay in between. The chain couples TRBV6-1 to TRBJ1-2; possible D gene TRBD1, 5 bases. The source of this sequence is a human donor in good health. Written as DNA, the CDR3 is TGTGCCAGCAGTCCTTCGACAGTAAACACCTTC. Its translation: CASSPSTVNTF.